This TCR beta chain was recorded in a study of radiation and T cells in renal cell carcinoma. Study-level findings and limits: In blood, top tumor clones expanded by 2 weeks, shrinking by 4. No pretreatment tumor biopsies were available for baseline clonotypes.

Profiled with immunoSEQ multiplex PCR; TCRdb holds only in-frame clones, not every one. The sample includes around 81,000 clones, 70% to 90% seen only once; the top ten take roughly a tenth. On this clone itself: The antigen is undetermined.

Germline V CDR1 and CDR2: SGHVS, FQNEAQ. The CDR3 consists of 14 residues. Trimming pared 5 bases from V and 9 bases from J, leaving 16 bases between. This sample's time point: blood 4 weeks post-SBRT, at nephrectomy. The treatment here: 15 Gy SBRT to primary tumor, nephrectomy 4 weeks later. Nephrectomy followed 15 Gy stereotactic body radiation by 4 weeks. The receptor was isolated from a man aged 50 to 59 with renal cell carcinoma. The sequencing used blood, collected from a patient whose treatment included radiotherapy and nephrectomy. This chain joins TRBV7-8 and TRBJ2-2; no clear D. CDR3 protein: CASSTQWVNWELFF. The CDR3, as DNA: TGTGCCAGCAGCACCCAGTGGGTTAACTGGGAGCTGTTTTTT.